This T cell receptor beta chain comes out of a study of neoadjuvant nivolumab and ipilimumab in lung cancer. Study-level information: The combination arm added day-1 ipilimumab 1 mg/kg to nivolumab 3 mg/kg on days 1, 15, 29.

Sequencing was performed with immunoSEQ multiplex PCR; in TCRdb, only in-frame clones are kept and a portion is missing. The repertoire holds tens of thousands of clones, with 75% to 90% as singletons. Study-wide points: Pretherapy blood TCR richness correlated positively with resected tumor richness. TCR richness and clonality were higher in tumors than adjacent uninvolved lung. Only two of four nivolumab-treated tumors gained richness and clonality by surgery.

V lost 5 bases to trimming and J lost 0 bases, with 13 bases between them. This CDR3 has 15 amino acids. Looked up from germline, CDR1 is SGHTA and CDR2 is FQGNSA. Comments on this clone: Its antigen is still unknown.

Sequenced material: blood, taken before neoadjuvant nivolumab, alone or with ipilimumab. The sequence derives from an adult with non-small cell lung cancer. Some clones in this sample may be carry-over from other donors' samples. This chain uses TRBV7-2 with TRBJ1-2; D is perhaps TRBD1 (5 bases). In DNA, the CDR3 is TGTGCCAGCAGCCCCTGGGACGGTACTAACTATGGCTACACCTTC. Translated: CASSPWDGTNYGYTF.